The 4 T cell receptor beta chains below come from one sample, sequenced in a study of blood T cell repertoires in COVID-19. The method was immunoSEQ multiplex PCR; TCRdb's version includes in-frame clones alone and lacks a portion of them. The table records 490,000 or so clones, 85% to 90% of them present only once. The specimen was PBMCs or T cells enriched from blood (not recorded which). The origin of the receptors is a woman in her forties who had recovered from COVID-19.

The chain links TRBV7-2 to TRBJ2-7, with TRBD1 identical over 9 bases. In germline, CDR1 is SGHTA, CDR2 FQGNSA. This CDR3 has 18 residues. Trimming at V came to 3 bases and at J to 4 bases, leaving 16 bases not matched to a gene. The CDR3 here is CASSFHLEGGQGEYEQYF. The CDR3 region has the DNA TGTGCCAGCAGCTTCCACCTAGAGGGGGGACAGGGTGAGTACGAGCAGTACTTC.

J is TRBJ2-3 and V is TRBV29-1; a weak D match, TRBD1 (5 bases). CDR3 length: 14 amino acids. Germline CDR1 is SQVTM and CDR2 is ANQGSEA. Trimming took off 3 bases at V and 2 bases at J, with 12 bases between the two ends. The CDR3 is CSVEWGGYTDTQYF. The CDR3 nucleotides are TGCAGCGTTGAGTGGGGCGGTTACACAGATACGCAGTATTTT.

This sequence joins TRBV27 and TRBJ2-3; TRBD2 aligns across 13 bases. V shed 4 bases, J shed 4 bases, and the junction held 11 bases outside the gene matches. The germline V gene has CDR1 MNHEY and CDR2 SMNVEV (reference sequence). The CDR3 extends over 18 amino acids. The CDR3 reads CASSSFTGTSGTADTQYF. CDR3 nucleotide sequence: TGTGCCAGCAGTTCCTTTACCGGGACTAGCGGGACGGCAGATACGCAGTATTTT.

Only a few counts were recorded for this clone. This chain links TRBV6-5 with TRBJ2-1; 11 bases align to TRBD2. V gave up 0 bases and J gave up 10 bases; unmatched junction bases: 8. The V gene's germline CDR1 is MNHEY and CDR2 SVGAGI. The CDR3 sequence is 16 residues long. The CDR3 here is CASSYSIAGGPHEQFF. The CDR3 DNA is TGTGCCAGCAGTTACTCGATAGCGGGAGGGCCACACGAGCAGTTCTTC.